This T cell receptor beta chain was captured in a study of shared clonotypes between healthy human individuals. Deletions cut 0 bases from V and 7 bases from J, with 14 bases between. The germline gives CDR1 SGHRS, CDR2 YFSETQ. The CDR3 runs to 15 residues. Sequencing used immunoSEQ multiplex PCR; TCRdb keeps in-frame clones, though not all of them. Here the sample spans some 2.3 million clones, just over 90% being singletons. The sample consisted of naive CD4+ T cells from PBMCs. The sample's subset: CD45RA+ positively selected. The chain links TRBV5-1 to TRBJ2-1; tentative D call: TRBD1 (5 bases). The TCR sequence derives from a man aged 18 to 30 in good health. Some clones in this sample may be carry-over from other donors' samples. The DNA for the CDR3 is TGCGCCAGCAGCTTGGGTCAGGGTAGGTTTAATGAGCAGTTCTTC. It yields the protein CASSLGQGRFNEQFF.